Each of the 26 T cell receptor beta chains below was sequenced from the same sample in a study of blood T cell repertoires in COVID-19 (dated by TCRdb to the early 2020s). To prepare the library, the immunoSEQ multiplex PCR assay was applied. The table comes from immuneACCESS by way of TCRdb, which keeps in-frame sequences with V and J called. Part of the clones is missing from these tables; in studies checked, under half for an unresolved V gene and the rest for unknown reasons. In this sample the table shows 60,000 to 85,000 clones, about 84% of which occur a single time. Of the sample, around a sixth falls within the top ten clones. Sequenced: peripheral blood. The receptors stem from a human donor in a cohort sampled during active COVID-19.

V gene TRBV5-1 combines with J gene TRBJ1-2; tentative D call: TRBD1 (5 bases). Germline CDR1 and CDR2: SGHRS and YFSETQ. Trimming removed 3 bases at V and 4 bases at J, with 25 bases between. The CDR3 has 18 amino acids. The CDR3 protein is CASSSSPGLAKGGYGYTF. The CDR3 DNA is TGCGCCAGCAGCTCATCACCGGGACTCGCAAAAGGAGGCTATGGCTACACCTTC.

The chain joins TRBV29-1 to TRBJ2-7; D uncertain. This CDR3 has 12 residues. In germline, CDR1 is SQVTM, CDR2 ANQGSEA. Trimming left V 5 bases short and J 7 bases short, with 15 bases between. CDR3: CSVQPRPREQYF. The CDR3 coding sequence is TGCAGCGTTCAGCCCCGACCCAGGGAGCAGTACTTC.

DNA of the CDR3: TGTGCCAGCCGACTAGCGGGTACGATCTCTACGGATACGCAGTATTTT. Protein sequence: CASRLAGTISTDTQYF. This chain connects TRBV28 to TRBJ2-3; 10 bases are a match to TRBD2. The CDR3 has 16 residues. The germline gives CDR1 MDHEN, CDR2 SYDVKM. With 8 bases clipped from V and 6 bases from J, the junction kept 14 bases outside the gene matches.

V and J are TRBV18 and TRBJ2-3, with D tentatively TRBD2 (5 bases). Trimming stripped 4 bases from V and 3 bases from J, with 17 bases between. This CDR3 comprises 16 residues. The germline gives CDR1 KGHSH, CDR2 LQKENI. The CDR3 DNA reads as TGTGCCAGCTCACTAGCATCGGGGATTGGGACAGATACGCAGTATTTT. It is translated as CASSLASGIGTDTQYF.

CDR3 sequence: CASSFTGGQTQYF. The CDR3 DNA sequence: TGCGCCAGCAGCTTTACAGGGGGACAGACCCAGTACTTC. The J gene is TRBJ2-5, the V gene TRBV5-1; 8 nucleotides match TRBD1. This CDR3 contains 13 residues. Losses at the gene ends were 2 bases for V and 6 bases for J; bases not matched to a gene: 3. CDR1 is SGHRS, CDR2 YFSETQ, per germline.

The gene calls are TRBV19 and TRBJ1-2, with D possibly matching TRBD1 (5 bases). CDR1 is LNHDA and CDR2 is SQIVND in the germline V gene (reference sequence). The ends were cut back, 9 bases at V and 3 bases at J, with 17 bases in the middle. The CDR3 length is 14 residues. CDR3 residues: CASRPEGLYYGYTF. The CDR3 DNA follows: TGTGCCAGCCGACCGGAGGGGCTGTACTATGGCTACACCTTC.

The CDR3 DNA follows: TGTGCCAGCACTCCCCCTACCGGGGAGCTGTTTTTT. This translates into CASTPPTGELFF. The chain recombines TRBV6-5 with TRBJ2-2; no reliable D call. The CDR3 runs 12 residues. V was shortened by 7 bases and J by 5 bases, with 8 bases between the two germline ends. Germline CDR1 and CDR2: MNHEY and SVGAGI.

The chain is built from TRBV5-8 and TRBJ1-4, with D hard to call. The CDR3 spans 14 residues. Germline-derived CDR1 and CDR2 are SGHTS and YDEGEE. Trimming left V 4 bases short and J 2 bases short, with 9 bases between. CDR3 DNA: TGTGCCAGCAGCATCGGTCGGACTAATGAAAAACTGTTTTTT. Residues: CASSIGRTNEKLFF.

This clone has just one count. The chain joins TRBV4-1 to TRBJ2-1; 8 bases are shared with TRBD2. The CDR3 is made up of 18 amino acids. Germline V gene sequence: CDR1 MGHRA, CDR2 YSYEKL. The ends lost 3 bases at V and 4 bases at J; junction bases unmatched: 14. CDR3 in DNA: TGCGCCAGCAGCCAGGGGACTAGGCGCCTTTTGAGGTACAATGAGCAGTTCTTC. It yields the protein CASSQGTRRLLRYNEQFF.

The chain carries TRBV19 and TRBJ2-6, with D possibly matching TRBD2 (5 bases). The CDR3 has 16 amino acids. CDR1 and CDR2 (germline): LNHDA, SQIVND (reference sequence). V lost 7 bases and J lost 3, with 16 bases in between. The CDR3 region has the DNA TGTGCCAGTACCGGGGTAGTTCGATATGGGGCCAACGTCCTGACTTTC. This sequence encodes CASTGVVRYGANVLTF.

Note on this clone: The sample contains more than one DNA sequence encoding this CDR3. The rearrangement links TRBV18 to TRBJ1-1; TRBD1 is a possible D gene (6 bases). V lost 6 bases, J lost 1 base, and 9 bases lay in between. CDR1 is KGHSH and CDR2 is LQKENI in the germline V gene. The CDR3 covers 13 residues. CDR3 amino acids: CASSPGQNTEAFF. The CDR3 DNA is TGTGCCAGCTCCCCGGGACAGAACACTGAAGCTTTCTTT.

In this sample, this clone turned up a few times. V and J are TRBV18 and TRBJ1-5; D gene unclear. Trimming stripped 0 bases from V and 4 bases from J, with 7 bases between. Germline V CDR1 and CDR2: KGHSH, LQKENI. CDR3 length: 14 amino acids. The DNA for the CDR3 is TGTGCCAGCTCACCACCGGCGGAGAATCAGCCCCAGCATTTT. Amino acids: CASSPPAENQPQHF.

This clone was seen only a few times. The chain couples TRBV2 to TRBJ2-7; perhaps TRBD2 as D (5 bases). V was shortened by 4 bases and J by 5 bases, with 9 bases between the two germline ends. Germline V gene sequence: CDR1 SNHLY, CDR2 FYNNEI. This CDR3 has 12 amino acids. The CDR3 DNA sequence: TGTGCCAGCAGTGGGACTGTTAACGAGCAGTACTTC. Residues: CASSGTVNEQYF.

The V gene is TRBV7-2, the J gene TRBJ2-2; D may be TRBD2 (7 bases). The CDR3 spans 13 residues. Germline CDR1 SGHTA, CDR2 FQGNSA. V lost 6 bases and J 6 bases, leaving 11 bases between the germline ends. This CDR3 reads CASRGGASGELFF. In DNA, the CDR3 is TGTGCCAGCAGAGGGGGGGCGTCCGGGGAGCTGTTTTTT.

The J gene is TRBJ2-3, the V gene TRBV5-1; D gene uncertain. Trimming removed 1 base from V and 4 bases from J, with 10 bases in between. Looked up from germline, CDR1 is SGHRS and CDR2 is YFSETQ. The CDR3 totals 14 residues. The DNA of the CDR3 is TGCGCCAGCAGCTTGCTCGATAGTTCAGATACGCAGTATTTT. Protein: CASSLLDSSDTQYF.

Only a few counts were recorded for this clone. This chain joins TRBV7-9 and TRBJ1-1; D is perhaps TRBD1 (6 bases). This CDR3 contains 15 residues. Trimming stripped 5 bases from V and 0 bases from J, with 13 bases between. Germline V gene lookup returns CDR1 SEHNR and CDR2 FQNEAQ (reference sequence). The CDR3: CASSPPGQLNTEAFF. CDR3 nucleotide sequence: TGTGCCAGCAGCCCCCCCGGACAGCTGAACACTGAAGCTTTCTTT. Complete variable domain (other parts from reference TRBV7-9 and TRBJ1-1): DTGVSQNPRHKITKRGQNVTFRCDPISEHNRLYWYRQTLGQGPEFLTYFQNEAQLEKSRLLSDRFSAERPKGSFSTLEIQRTEQGDSAMYLCASSPPGQLNTEAFFGQGTRLTVV.

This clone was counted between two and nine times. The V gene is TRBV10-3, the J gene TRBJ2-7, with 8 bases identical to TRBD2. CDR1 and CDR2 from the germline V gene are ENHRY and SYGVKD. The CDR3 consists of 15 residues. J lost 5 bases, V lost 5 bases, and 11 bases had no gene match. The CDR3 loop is CAISYGQKLADEQYF. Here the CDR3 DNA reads TGTGCCATCAGTTACGGACAAAAACTAGCGGACGAGCAGTACTTC.

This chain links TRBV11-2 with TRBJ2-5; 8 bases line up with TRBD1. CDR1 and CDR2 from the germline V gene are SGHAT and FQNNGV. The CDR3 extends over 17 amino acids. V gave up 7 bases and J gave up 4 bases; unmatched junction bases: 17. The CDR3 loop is CASNPGQEARRGETQYF. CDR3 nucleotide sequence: TGTGCCAGCAACCCGGGACAGGAAGCAAGGAGAGGAGAGACCCAGTACTTC.

CDR3 sequence: CASIGRGSYEQYF. CDR3 DNA: TGTGCCAGCATCGGTCGCGGGAGCTACGAGCAGTACTTC. V gene TRBV7-9 combines with J gene TRBJ2-7, with 7 bases identical to TRBD2. This CDR3 region has 13 residues. Trimming cost V 7 bases and J 3 bases; bases outside gene matches: 6. CDR1 and CDR2 from the germline V gene are SEHNR and FQNEAQ (reference sequence).

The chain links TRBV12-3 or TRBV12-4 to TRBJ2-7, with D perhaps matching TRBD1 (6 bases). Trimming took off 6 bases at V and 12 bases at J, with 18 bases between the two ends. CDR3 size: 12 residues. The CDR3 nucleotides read TGTGCCAGCAGCCCGGGACACCCGGAGGTGTACTTC. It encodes CASSPGHPEVYF.

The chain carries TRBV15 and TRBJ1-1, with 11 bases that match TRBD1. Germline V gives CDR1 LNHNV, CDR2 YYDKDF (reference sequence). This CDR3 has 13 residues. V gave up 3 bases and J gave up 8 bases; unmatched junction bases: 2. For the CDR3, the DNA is TGTGCCACCAGCAGGGACAGGGGGCTAGAAGCTTTCTTT. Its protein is CATSRDRGLEAFF.

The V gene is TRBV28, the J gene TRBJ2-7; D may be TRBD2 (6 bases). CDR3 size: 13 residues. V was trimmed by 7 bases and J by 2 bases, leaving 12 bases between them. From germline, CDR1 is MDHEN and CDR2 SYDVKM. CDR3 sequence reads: CASNGGLTYEQYF. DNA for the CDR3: TGTGCCAGCAACGGGGGACTTACCTACGAGCAGTACTTC.

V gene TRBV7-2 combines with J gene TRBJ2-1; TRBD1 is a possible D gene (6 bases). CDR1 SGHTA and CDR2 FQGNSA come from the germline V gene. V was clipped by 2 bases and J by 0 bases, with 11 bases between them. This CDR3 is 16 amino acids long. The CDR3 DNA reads TGTGCCAGCAGCTTAAGAGGGGGAAGCTCCTACAATGAGCAGTTCTTC. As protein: CASSLRGGSSYNEQFF.

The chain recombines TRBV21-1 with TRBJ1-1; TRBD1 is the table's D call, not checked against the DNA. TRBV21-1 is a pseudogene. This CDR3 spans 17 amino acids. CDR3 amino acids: CASSKAPYRGQNTEAFF. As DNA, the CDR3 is TGTGCCAGCAGCAAAGCGCCCTACAGGGGGCAGAACACTGAAGCTTTCTTT.

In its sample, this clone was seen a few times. The CDR3 coding sequence is TGTGCCACCAGCAGAGATCCAGGCTCTGGAAACACCATATATTTT. Encoded protein: CATSRDPGSGNTIYF. V gene TRBV15 combines with J gene TRBJ1-3; no clear D. Germline V CDR1 and CDR2: LNHNV, YYDKDF (reference sequence). The V end lost 0 bases, the J end lost 0 bases, and 6 bases lay between the germline ends. The CDR3 is 15 amino acids. The entire variable domain, with the rest obtained from reference TRBV15 and TRBJ1-3, is as follows: DAMVIQNPRYQVTQFGKPVTLSCSQTLNHNVMYWYQQKSSQAPKLLFHYYDKDFNNEADTPDNFQSRRPNTSFCFLDIRSPGLGDTAMYLCATSRDPGSGNTIYFGEGSWLTVV.

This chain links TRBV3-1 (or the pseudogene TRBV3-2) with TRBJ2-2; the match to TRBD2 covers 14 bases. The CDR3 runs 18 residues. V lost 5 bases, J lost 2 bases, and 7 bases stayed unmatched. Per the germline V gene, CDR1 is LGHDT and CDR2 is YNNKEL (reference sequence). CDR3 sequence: CASSRRTSGRHNTGELFF. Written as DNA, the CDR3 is TGTGCCAGCAGCAGACGGACTAGCGGGAGGCACAACACCGGGGAGCTGTTTTTT.